This T cell receptor (beta chain) was observed in a study of cytomegalovirus exposure and HLA in healthy donors (dated by TCRdb to the late 2010s). A note on the overall study: According to an earlier analysis of 587 of the donors, about 190 million T cells yielded 95 million to 140 million unique TCR beta sequences and about 300 Gb of sequence data. Approximately 300 gigabases of sequencing data and 70 million to 95 million unique TCR sequences made up an early release that covered 640 HLA-typed donors. The genetic ancestry cluster associated with self-reported Caucasian donors included about 84% of the roughly 400 genotyped donors. The study was designed to test whether signatures of past pathogen exposure could be identified by cataloging public T cell receptors. The study profiled the T cell repertoires of hundreds of subjects by immunosequencing and related them to cytomegalovirus serostatus. Besides the first cohort of roughly 660 subjects, a separate validation cohort made up of 120 different subjects was used. High-throughput TCR immunosequencing, statistical association of individual TCRs with disease status, and machine learning were combined to predict cytomegalovirus infection status. To study patterns of TCR occurrence, a later analysis re-analyzed previously published TCR beta repertoires from 650 to 750 donors and added high-resolution HLA genotyping. Rather than drawing on any new phenotypic data, the later analysis identified candidate immune exposures from TCR beta sequences and the way those sequences occurred across donors. An earlier analysis of around 580 of the donors used high-throughput TCR beta sequencing to judge whether each TCR beta V gene segment behaved as functional or pseudogenic. Alongside the repertoire data, information on donor age, sex, ethnicity and CMV serostatus was compiled. In a later genetic analysis, genome-wide SNP genotypes for about 55% of the roughly 670 donors were used, and that subset was treated as a discovery cohort. Every discovery cohort repertoire had been produced on one sequencing platform. Both class I and class II loci were covered by HLA typing, at four-digit resolution. Typing coverage differed by locus: A, B, C, DRB1 and DQB1 were typed in roughly 620-630 donors, DQA1 in 500 to 550, DPA1 in around 580, and DPB1 in 450 to 490. Four to six DR-DQ haplotypes were handled as single units for association and clustering, since linkage in the cohort was strong. Among around 400 genotyped donors of the cohort, an average of around 240,000 unique TCR beta nucleotide sequences were sequenced per donor, around 20% of them non-productive.

To prepare the library, the immunoSEQ multiplex PCR assay was applied. A mixture of 60 forward primers for TCR Vbeta segments and 13 reverse primers for TCR Jbeta segments was used in the multiplex PCR. The CDR3 region of rearranged TCR beta genes was amplified from genomic DNA with a multiplex PCR assay. Amplified TCR beta libraries were sequenced as 87-base-pair reads on the Illumina HiSeq System. In the source study's methods: In a later analysis, around 80 million unique TCR beta chains were counted across the 500 to 850 repertoires, and roughly 11 million of these chains were shared by at least two donors. Raw reads were error-corrected and collapsed into unique sequences with a nearest-neighbor algorithm that merged closely related sequences to remove PCR and sequencing errors. To assign V, D and J gene segments, CDR3 sequences were aligned to IMGT reference sequences. Each retained sequence needed at least a six-nucleotide match to both a V gene segment and a J gene segment. Rearrangements were classified as productive when the CDR3 lacked stop codons and remained in frame with V and J, and all other rearrangements were classified as non-productive. CDR3 was defined according to IMGT convention as the region running from the second conserved V-encoded cysteine to the conserved J-encoded phenylalanine. The earlier analysis of some 540 of the donors excluded any sequence lacking an unambiguous match to a single V gene segment. In an earlier analysis of approximately 610 of the donors, V segments were called functional above 56.7% productive rearrangements and were called segregating when the between-donor standard deviation exceeded 5%. A statistical classification framework was developed to diagnose cytomegalovirus status using the catalog of TCR beta chain sequences. In a later analysis, TCR nucleotide sequences were compared against IMGT/GENE-DB human TR gene sequences so that V and J genes could be assigned. A later analysis assigned CDR3 sequences and most-parsimonious VDJ recombination scenarios with the TCRdist pipeline. In a later analysis, each TCR beta chain was defined by its CDR3 amino acid sequence together with its V-gene family, and reads lacking a unique V-gene family were excluded. As a way to deal with suspected cross-contamination and a sequencing artifact, a later analysis dropped hundreds of nucleotide sequences that were highly shared and had low generation probability. A later analysis calculated a clonal expansion index for each public chain from normalized within-repertoire ranks of inferred template counts. In a later analysis, generation probabilities were computed with a VDJ recombination model fitted to out-of-frame rearrangements, and the resulting probabilities were checked against IGoR. A later analysis scored TCR-TCR, TCR-HLA and TCR-CMV co-occurrence with hypergeometric tests, applying a repertoire-size bias correction to TCR pairs. To estimate false discovery rates, a later analysis permuted the HLA or CMV assignments 20 times. In a later analysis, co-occurring TCRs were grouped using DBSCAN, with TCRdist sequence similarity added in when clustering inside HLA-allele-positive subsets. Co-occurrence clustering excluded repertoires with fewer than 30,000 or more than 120,000 public chains, plus five with anomalous nucleotide sharing. TCRdb stores this immuneACCESS table with in-frame sequences only. Part of the clones is absent; in the studies checked, under half of the shortfall reflects unresolved V genes, and no reason is known for the rest. From that table come the V and J calls and clone size; the DNA was used to work out D and trimming. Here the sample has 200,000 to 250,000 clones; roughly 84% occur a single time. About 0.77% of the sample lies in the top ten.

General findings and caveats noted by the study authors: Sequencing depth was assumed to be roughly uniform across donors in the presence/absence analyses, though that assumption may not hold. A few of the identified cytomegalovirus-associated TCR beta chains were confirmed in vitro to be specific for cytomegalovirus antigens. A cluster of highly shared sequence variants was judged likely to represent a technical artifact of the sequencing pipeline. V-gene and J-gene trimming of TCR beta chains was associated with a missense DCLRE1C variant in a later genetic analysis, and the association was replicated in an independent cohort. In a later genetic analysis, fewer N-insertions in productive TCRs were reported among donors in an Asian-associated ancestry cluster than the approximately 710-donor mean. A further reported finding was that TCR beta sequences accurately predicted the HLA-A and HLA-B alleles for most subjects in the first cohort. Because HLA typing was missing for some donors at each locus, association tests included only the typed subset. While some public TCRs were present in many individuals, most TCR sequences turned up only very rarely across donors. An earlier analysis of 587 of the donors showed that most TCR beta V segments appeared in productive rearrangements either about 87% or about 30% of the time, which broadly matched IMGT annotations. CMV serostatus was the only immune exposure information available for the cohort. The study listed around 160 TCR beta chains as associated with cytomegalovirus. Linkage disequilibrium might explain the correlated functional status among segregating V segments, but an unknown experimental factor could not be ruled out. When HLA alleles, especially DR and DQ, strongly co-occurred, attributing TCR associations to individual alleles was difficult. In a later analysis, several top co-occurrence clusters were reported to appear linked to parvovirus B19, influenza, CMV and Epstein-Barr virus. According to a later analysis, TCR association rates differed among HLA loci, with DRB1 alleles showing the most associated TCRs and HLA-C alleles showing the fewest. According to the authors, the approach could potentially be generalized to other disease states and immunological phenotypes. At a false discovery rate of 0.05, a later analysis linked around 15,000 TCR beta sequences to specific HLA alleles. In both the original and validation cohorts, the classifier was reported to diagnose cytomegalovirus status with high specificity and sensitivity. Only TCR beta chains were sequenced in this cohort, and the absence of alpha or paired-chain data limited detectable features. A later analysis found that HLA-associated TCR beta chains were more clonally expanded and had lower generation probabilities than equally common non-associated chains. According to a later analysis, most CMV-associated TCR beta chains appeared to be HLA-restricted, and the HLA associations seemed to be driven largely by CMV exposure. Because counts were too low, roughly 18 rarely observed V segments, including chromosome 9 orphons, were left out of the earlier analysis of about 620 of the donors.

The cohort comprised 710 or so healthy bone marrow donors. At the time of sampling, all cohort members were nominally healthy, though unrecorded immune exposures were likely present. The donor tested CMV seronegative and was one of the 352 seronegative cohort members. A peripheral blood sample was collected from each donor, and TCR beta sequencing was performed on peripheral blood mononuclear cells. The Qiagen DNeasy Blood Extraction Kit was used to extract genomic DNA from the blood cell samples. Concerning this clone itself: Its antigen specificity is not known. Within one base of it there is no much larger clone, and no base qualities were kept.

The material sequenced was PBMCs. This receptor was obtained from a boy younger than 10 in good health and CMV-seronegative.

DNA sequence: TGTGCCAGCCTATCACCGCCCGGTGGCTACACCTTC. Its translation reads: CASLSPPGGYTF. The chain joins TRBV21-1 to TRBJ1-2. TRBV21-1 is given as a pseudogene. Inclusive of the bounding cysteine and phenylalanine, the CDR3 is 12 residues long. The CDR3 DNA has 36 bases and is translated from base 1.